Listed here are 32 T cell receptor beta chains from one sample, sequenced in a study of blood T cell repertoires in COVID-19. Produced via immunoSEQ multiplex PCR; TCRdb's table is partial and in-frame only. The sample shows 150,000 to 200,000 clones, around 91% of them seen only once. The sequencing input was PBMCs or T cells enriched from blood (not recorded which). The source is a woman aged 18 to 35 who had recovered from COVID-19.

This clone has more than one count but fewer than ten. The gene calls are TRBV6-1 and TRBJ1-3, with D possibly matching TRBD1 (6 bases). The ends were cut back, 2 bases at V and 0 bases at J, with 11 bases in the middle. CDR1 MNHNS and CDR2 SASEGT come from the germline V gene. The CDR3 covers 16 residues. CDR3 residues: CASSERGGDSGNTIYF. The CDR3 DNA follows: TGTGCCAGCAGTGAACGGGGGGGCGACTCTGGAAACACCATATATTTT.

J is TRBJ2-5 and V is TRBV7-2; 12 bases agree with TRBD2. Germline V gene lookup returns CDR1 SGHTA and CDR2 FQGNSA. The CDR3 has 16 amino acids. The junction had 6 bases not matched to a gene; V was cut back by 6 bases and J by 1 base. The CDR3 sequence: CASRPGLAGPQETQYF. CDR3 DNA sequence: TGTGCCAGCAGGCCGGGACTAGCGGGTCCCCAAGAGACCCAGTACTTC.

The CDR3 nucleotides are TGCGCCACCTCCAGCGGGAGTAACGGCGGGGAGCTGTTTTTT. This encodes CATSSGSNGGELFF. This rearrangement joins TRBV10-1 to TRBJ2-2; 8 nucleotides line up with TRBD2. The CDR3 spans 14 residues. The trim removed 10 bases at V and 7 bases at J, leaving 11 bases unmatched. Germline CDR1 is WNHNN and CDR2 is SYGVQD (reference sequence).

V usage is TRBV9 and J usage is TRBJ1-2, with TRBD1 identical over 10 bases. With 3 bases clipped from V and 4 bases from J, the junction kept 6 bases outside the gene matches. Germline-derived CDR1 and CDR2 are SGDLS and YYNGEE. The CDR3 runs 15 residues. The CDR3 sequence is CASSGRDRGTYGYTF. The CDR3 DNA follows: TGTGCCAGCAGCGGAAGGGACAGGGGTACCTATGGCTACACCTTC.

The chain links TRBV4-2 to TRBJ2-7; 14 bases line up with TRBD2. With V trimmed by 0 bases and J by 6 bases, 1 base remained unmatched. The V gene's germline CDR1 is LGHNA and CDR2 YNFKEQ. This CDR3 spans 15 amino acids. The CDR3 DNA sequence: TGTGCCAGCAGCCAAGAGGGGACTAGCGGGAGCGAGCAGTACTTC. Protein: CASSQEGTSGSEQYF.

V usage is TRBV3-1 (or the pseudogene TRBV3-2) and J usage is TRBJ2-1; no clear D gene. The germline gives CDR1 LGHDT, CDR2 YNNKEL (reference sequence). V dropped 0 bases and J dropped 2 bases, with 14 bases sitting between them. The CDR3 length is 17 residues. CDR3 loop: CASSQDRLAGTYNEQFF. The DNA for the CDR3 is TGTGCCAGCAGCCAAGATCGCCTCGCAGGAACCTACAATGAGCAGTTCTTC.

The chain couples TRBV7-9 to TRBJ2-7; D is unclear. V dropped 1 base and J dropped 7 bases, with 5 bases sitting between them. Germline CDR1 reads SEHNR; CDR2 reads FQNEAQ (reference sequence). The CDR3 runs to 11 residues. CDR3 sequence reads: CASSLGREQYF. For the CDR3, the DNA is TGTGCCAGCAGCTTAGGGAGAGAGCAGTACTTC.

V usage is TRBV28 and J usage is TRBJ1-5; D might be TRBD1 (5 bases). With 3 bases removed from V and 1 base from J, the gap between germline ends came to 16 bases. Per the germline V gene, CDR1 is MDHEN and CDR2 is SYDVKM. This CDR3 has 17 residues. The CDR3 DNA reads TGTGCCAGCAGTTTGTGGGGGGGGGTCGGAAGCAATCAGCCCCAGCATTTT. It encodes CASSLWGGVGSNQPQHF.

Only a few counts were recorded for this clone. The chain employs TRBV5-1 and TRBJ1-3; 7 bases map to TRBD1. The ends lost 4 bases at V and 4 bases at J; junction bases unmatched: 8. This CDR3 has 15 residues. Germline assignment: CDR1 SGHRS and CDR2 YFSETQ. As DNA, the CDR3 is TGCGCCAGCAGCCTACATTTGGACAGGGGAAACACCATATATTTT. Translation: CASSLHLDRGNTIYF.

The rearrangement joins TRBV28 to TRBJ1-5; D is ambiguous. Germline V gives CDR1 MDHEN, CDR2 SYDVKM. This CDR3 is built from 15 residues. V was shortened by 7 bases and J by 5 bases, with 18 bases between the two germline ends. In nucleotides, the CDR3 is TGTGCCAGCACCCTGGGAGTGGTGGTGGATCAGCCCCAGCATTTT. It is translated as CASTLGVVVDQPQHF.

This chain connects TRBV28 to TRBJ1-2, with D unclear. Germline V gene sequence: CDR1 MDHEN, CDR2 SYDVKM. Trimming stripped 7 bases from V and 8 bases from J, with 14 bases between. The CDR3 covers 12 residues. The CDR3 here is CASTWQEEGYTF. The CDR3 nucleotides are TGTGCCAGCACATGGCAGGAAGAAGGCTACACCTTC.

V is TRBV3-1 (or the pseudogene TRBV3-2) and J is TRBJ2-5; 7 bases map to TRBD2. Germline values: CDR1 LGHDT, CDR2 YNNKEL (reference sequence). Unmatched junction bases numbered 7, after V lost 8 bases and J lost 4 bases. The CDR3 totals 13 residues. The chain's CDR3 is CASHAGGGETQYF. The CDR3 nucleotides are TGTGCCAGCCACGCTGGGGGGGGAGAGACCCAGTACTTC.

The rearrangement links TRBV11-2 to TRBJ2-1, with 9 bases lining up with TRBD2. V shed 1 base, J shed 5 bases, and the junction held 12 bases outside the gene matches. CDR3 length equals 18 residues. Germline CDR1 SGHAT, CDR2 FQNNGV. The CDR3 loop reads CASSLGYLLAGENNEQFF. For the CDR3, the DNA is TGTGCCAGCAGCTTAGGTTATTTATTAGCGGGAGAAAACAATGAGCAGTTCTTC.

The chain combines TRBV28 with TRBJ2-7; TRBD2 matches 9 bases. The CDR3 runs 15 residues. Germline CDR1 MDHEN, CDR2 SYDVKM. V dropped 5 bases and J dropped 0; count of bases not matched to a gene: 5. In DNA form, the CDR3 reads TGTGCCAGCAGTCCGACTAGCGGTAGCTCCTACGAGCAGTACTTC. As protein: CASSPTSGSSYEQYF.

The chain recombines TRBV3-1 (or the pseudogene TRBV3-2) with TRBJ2-2; weak D call: TRBD2 (5 bases). Germline lookup yields CDR1 LGHDT and CDR2 YNNKEL (reference sequence). The germline V and J ends were trimmed by 8 bases and 4 bases, with 17 bases remaining between them. The CDR3 extends over 15 amino acids. CDR3 residues: CASGEGLTGTGELFF. In DNA, the CDR3 is TGTGCCAGCGGAGAGGGTCTAACTGGCACCGGGGAGCTGTTTTTT.

This CDR3 is CASSWDRSTDTQYF. The DNA for the CDR3 is TGTGCCAGCAGCTGGGACAGAAGCACAGATACGCAGTATTTT. The chain couples TRBV7-9 to TRBJ2-3; 7 positions agree with TRBD1. The CDR3 length is 14 residues. V dropped 4 bases and J dropped 0; count of bases not matched to a gene: 1. Germline CDR1 and CDR2: SEHNR and FQNEAQ (reference sequence).

The chain joins TRBV7-9 to TRBJ2-1, with TRBD1 identical over 9 bases. The ends lost 0 bases at V and 7 bases at J; junction bases unmatched: 7. Germline assignment: CDR1 SEHNR and CDR2 FQNEAQ (reference sequence). This CDR3 has 16 residues. The chain's CDR3 is CASSLAQGQGQNEQFF. CDR3 sequence (DNA): TGTGCCAGCAGCTTAGCGCAGGGACAGGGACAGAATGAGCAGTTCTTC.

The gene calls are TRBV2 and TRBJ2-7, with D tentatively TRBD1 (5 bases). Germline V gives CDR1 SNHLY, CDR2 FYNNEI. V was shortened by 2 bases and J by 0 bases, with 8 bases between the two germline ends. The CDR3 spans 14 residues. Here the CDR3 reads CASSEQGPSYEQYF. The CDR3 nucleotides are TGTGCCAGCAGTGAACAGGGCCCCTCCTACGAGCAGTACTTC.

This sequence joins TRBV4-1 and TRBJ2-1, with 9 bases identical to TRBD2. V shed 9 bases and J 6 bases; nucleotides not matched to a gene: 6. Germline loops: CDR1 MGHRA, CDR2 YSYEKL. The CDR3 spans 13 residues. CDR3 bases: TGCGCCAGTCGGGGACTAGCTTCCAATGAGCAGTTCTTC. Its translation is CASRGLASNEQFF.

The rearrangement links TRBV12-3 or TRBV12-4 to TRBJ2-7, with 7 bases fitting TRBD1. This CDR3 region has 13 residues. The trim removed 6 bases at V and 5 bases at J, leaving 7 bases unmatched. In DNA, the CDR3 is TGTGCCAGCAGGGTCCCGGGACAGAACGAGCAGTACTTC. Its protein product is CASRVPGQNEQYF.

The CDR3 DNA reads TGTGCAAGTCGCTTAGGGTCAATAGCCAACTGCGAGCAGTACTTC. Translation: CASRLGSIANCEQYF. This sequence joins TRBV12-2 and TRBJ2-7; the table's D call of TRBD2 was not tested on the DNA. TRBV12-2 is noted as a pseudogene. The CDR3 has 15 residues.

The chain joins TRBV28 to TRBJ1-1; D is unclear. V lost 2 bases and J 1 base, leaving 5 bases between the germline ends. Germline CDR1 MDHEN, CDR2 SYDVKM. The CDR3 contains 13 residues. CDR3 residues: CASSLEQNTEAFF. Here the CDR3 DNA reads TGTGCCAGCAGTTTAGAACAGAACACTGAAGCTTTCTTT.

The table lists this clone with a count of one. The chain links TRBV3-1 (or the pseudogene TRBV3-2) to TRBJ2-7; 9 bases align to TRBD1. This CDR3 has 15 amino acids. CDR1 and CDR2 (germline): LGHDT, YNNKEL (reference sequence). V was pared by 5 bases and J by 2 bases, with 7 bases of the junction left unmatched. The chain's CDR3 is CASSSRQGVPYEQYF. DNA for the CDR3: TGTGCCAGCAGCAGCCGACAGGGGGTGCCCTACGAGCAGTACTTC.

The rearrangement links TRBV29-1 to TRBJ2-7; maybe TRBD2 (6 bases). There are 14 residues in the CDR3. Germline-derived CDR1 and CDR2 are SQVTM and ANQGSEA. Trimming took 4 bases from V and 5 from J, leaving 18 bases between them. CDR3 sequence: CSVVTRGGNHEQYF. DNA for the CDR3: TGCAGCGTTGTGACTAGGGGCGGGAACCACGAGCAGTACTTC.

Written as DNA, the CDR3 is TGTGCCAGCAGTCCCGAGGTGGGGGGACGCTACAATGAGCAGTTCTTC. Translating gives CASSPEVGGRYNEQFF. The chain uses TRBV28 and TRBJ2-1; TRBD2 is a possible D gene (6 bases). Trimming took 5 bases from V and 3 from J, leaving 17 bases between them. This CDR3 has 16 amino acids. CDR1 MDHEN and CDR2 SYDVKM come from the germline V gene. Filled out from reference TRBV28 and TRBJ2-1, the complete variable domain reads DVKVTQSSRYLVKRTGEKVFLECVQDMDHENMFWYRQDPGLGLRLIYFSYDVKMKEKGDIPEGYSVSREKKERFSLILESASTNQTSMYLCASSPEVGGRYNEQFFGPGTRLTVL.

This clone was found a few times. The gene calls are TRBV9 and TRBJ2-5; no reliable D call. The V and J ends lost 0 bases and 5 bases respectively, with 11 bases between them. This CDR3 is 14 amino acids long. CDR1 and CDR2 from the germline V gene are SGDLS and YYNGEE. The CDR3: CASSVDDTRETQYF. In DNA form, the CDR3 reads TGTGCCAGCAGCGTAGATGACACAAGGGAGACCCAGTACTTC.

This chain connects TRBV5-1 to TRBJ2-6, with D maybe TRBD1 (6 bases). CDR1 and CDR2 from the germline V gene are SGHRS and YFSETQ. CDR3 length equals 15 residues. With 4 bases removed from V and 0 bases from J, the gap between germline ends came to 8 bases. The CDR3: CASSQGGSGANVLTF. The CDR3 nucleotides read TGCGCCAGCAGCCAAGGGGGCTCTGGGGCCAACGTCCTGACTTTC.

The chain recombines TRBV5-4 with TRBJ2-7, with D tentatively TRBD1 (6 bases). Trimming took off 5 bases at V and 6 bases at J, with 9 bases between the two ends. Germline V CDR1 and CDR2: SGHNT, YYREEE (reference sequence). The CDR3 contains 11 residues. As DNA, the CDR3 is TGTGCCAGCAGTAAAGGGGGCGAGCAGTACTTC. Translation: CASSKGGEQYF.

The sample holds one count of this clone. This chain connects TRBV4-3 to TRBJ2-4, with D perhaps TRBD1 (5 bases). Germline CDR1 reads LGHNA; CDR2 reads YSLEER. This CDR3 has 15 residues. The V gene lost 0 bases and the J gene lost 8 bases, with 14 bases spanning the gap. The CDR3 spells CASSQDRAGRHIQYF. The CDR3 DNA sequence: TGCGCCAGCAGCCAAGATAGGGCAGGGCGTCACATTCAGTACTTC.

This clone has a single count. The gene calls are TRBV7-2 and TRBJ2-7; D is perhaps TRBD2 (6 bases). The germline V and J ends were trimmed by 5 bases and 7 bases, with 15 bases remaining between them. The CDR3 loop spans 13 amino acids. Germline V gives CDR1 SGHTA, CDR2 FQGNSA. The CDR3 is CASSGGLPGEQYF. In DNA, the CDR3 is TGTGCCAGCAGCGGGGGACTCCCCGGAGAGCAGTACTTC.

The chain employs TRBV3-1 (or the pseudogene TRBV3-2) and TRBJ2-2, with unresolved D. The CDR3 is made up of 18 amino acids. Per germline, CDR1 LGHDT and CDR2 YNNKEL (reference sequence). Trimming removed 1 base from V and 4 bases from J, with 19 bases in between. DNA of the CDR3: TGTGCCAGCAGCCAAGGCAGTTTGGGCAGTACCTCCACCGGGGAGCTGTTTTTT. This gives the protein CASSQGSLGSTSTGELFF.

The chain couples TRBV4-3 to TRBJ2-7; perhaps TRBD2 as D (6 bases). This CDR3 region has 15 residues. Trimming cost V 2 bases and J 6 bases, with 17 bases left between them. Germline V gives CDR1 LGHNA, CDR2 YSLEER. CDR3 residues: CASSQLSGGAGEQYF. The CDR3 region has the DNA TGCGCCAGCAGCCAACTAAGTGGGGGAGCGGGCGAGCAGTACTTC.